This TCR beta chain was observed in a study of tumor-infiltrating lymphocytes in primary liver carcinoma (dated by TCRdb to about 2017). The study in broad terms: Of the five patients, three men and two women aged 30 to 69 years, four had hepatocellular carcinoma and one had combined HCC and intrahepatic cholangiocarcinoma. The five patients had tumors staged T1-T3 N0M0, with maximum diameters ranging from roughly 4 to 10 cm. Roughly 3.5 to 7.5 million productive TCRbeta reads were obtained per sample, and no significant difference in read depth was found between tissue types. The study combined TCRbeta repertoire sequencing, expression microarrays and whole-exome sequencing across five regions of each liver tumor, with adjacent normal tissue and blood. TCRbeta repertoire sequencing covered 35 or so specimens from 5 patients: around 25 tumor regions, 5 adjacent noncancerous liver tissues and 5 peripheral blood samples. To link TCRbeta repertoire diversity with the local molecular phenotype, the 25 to 30 tumor region samples were profiled using Agilent mRNA microarrays. Reproducibility between technical replicate repertoires was high, with correlation coefficients above 0.95 and mean shared-clone rates near 0.89.

Starting from 500 to 600 ng total RNA, TCRbeta-specific cDNA was produced by reverse transcription with a constant-region primer and ProtoScript II reverse transcriptase. The TCRbeta libraries were prepared through three rounds of nested multiplex PCR following a slightly modified ARM-PCR procedure. Sample barcodes and Illumina adapters were attached in a final 25-cycle PCR using Deep VentR polymerase. Before sequencing, amplicons of 200-500 bp were gel-purified using a QIAquick gel extraction kit. An Illumina HiSeq 2500 was used to sequence the TCRbeta amplicons, generating 250-bp paired-end reads. Turning to the authors' computational methods: Quality trimming of reads was performed with Trimmomatic v0.33, and paired reads were merged with FLASH v1.2.11 so that full CDR3 sequences could be recovered. V, D and J germline segments were assigned to the rearranged TCRbeta sequences by MiGEC v1.2.1b. VDJtools v1.0.0 computed clonotype statistics and Shannon-Wiener diversity indices. To cut down on sampling bias, every analysis after diversity analysis relied on just the 250 most abundant clonotypes from each sample. TCRdb reprocessed the public reads (quality trimming at Q25 with fastp, clone calling with MiXCR) and kept in-frame beta chains. When rows share a CDR3 protein, they turn into one entry using the most common DNA and genes. V and J calls and clone size were set by TCRdb, not the authors. The sample table records 40,000 to 60,000 distinct CDR3 sequences; 60% to 85% of these occur just once. The ten largest clones add up to around 30% of the sample.

Beyond this particular receptor, the publication reports: Bulk unsorted samples precluded comparing CD4+ and CD8+ T cell repertoires. A significantly larger repertoire fraction was made up by the top 250 clones in tumors than in blood (p = 0.039). Only the TCR beta chain was sequenced, which likely underestimates true repertoire diversity because unpaired alpha chains were not captured. Repertoire overlap was found to be higher between tumor regions (mean roughly 36%) than between tumor-adjacent (around 17%) or tumor-blood (about 14%) pairs, consistent with antigen-driven expansion. Only a few patients were included in the study, and the authors note that the findings should be validated in a larger study. Only about 7.5-25% of top clones were present in all five regions of a tumor, suggesting spatial heterogeneity of tumor-infiltrating T cells.

Regarding this clonotype: Its recognized antigen is unknown. No conserved phenylalanine or tryptophan is present at the end of the CDR3, so a read error is the likely explanation.

Without any cell sorting, total RNA and DNA were extracted together from about 20-30 mg of bulk tissue using the AllPrep DNA/RNA mini kit. Surgical resection was performed in China between 2015 and 2016 on about 5 patients with histopathologically diagnosed primary liver carcinoma. Chronic HBV infection was present in the patients, and the patients were treatment-naive at sampling. Each tumor was sampled at five spatially separated regions: the tumor centre plus the superior, inferior, left-lateral and right-lateral poles. Histology showed that every tumor sample contained more than 90% viable tumor cells. Each fresh piece of tumor and adjacent tissue was cut in two, with one half stored in RNAlater at -80 degrees C and the other half sent for histology. The sequence came from a man aged 35 to 55 with primary liver carcinoma and hepatitis B virus infection. Sequences were obtained from liver tumor tissue from sampling region 5. The meaning of the sample's cell subset or site label: tumor region T5, tumor centre.

The base sequence is TGTGCCAGCAGTTCCCCGCAGGGCTACGAGCAGTACTAC. Protein translation: CASSSPQGYEQYY. The V gene is TRBV28 and the J gene is TRBJ2-7; the D segment could be TRBD1, given 5 matching bases. Reading the germline V gene gives CDR1 MDHEN and CDR2 SYDVKM. The trim is 4 bases for V and 3 bases for J, with a gap of 10 bases between the germline ends. Counting both end residues, the CDR3 totals 13 amino acids. Just CDR3 DNA is preserved here, 39 bases in frame from base 1.